Listed here are 30 T cell receptor beta chains from one sample, sequenced in a study of identical twins. MiXCR, run by TCRdb on the 5' RACE reads, gives a single entry per CDR3 protein. The sample lists hundreds of thousands of distinct CDR3 sequences, approximately 8% occurring once. This sample also appeared in a second study, on yellow fever vaccine responses in identical twins.

Sequencing was performed on memory (CD45RO+) T cells sorted from blood. The receptor set was obtained from a woman aged 18 to 35 in good health.

The chain has TRBV10-1 and TRBJ2-1, with a weak D call TRBD1 (6 bases). The CDR3 contains 15 residues. The germline CDR1 and CDR2 sequences are WNHNN and SYGVQD (reference sequence). V lost 6 bases and J 4 bases, leaving 16 bases between the germline ends. CDR3 region: CASSRTAGPYNEQFF. CDR3 sequence (DNA): TGCGCCAGCAGCCGGACAGCCGGACCTTACAATGAGCAGTTCTTC.

The chain joins TRBV19 to TRBJ2-7; D is perhaps TRBD1 or TRBD2 (5 bases each). Germline V lookup: CDR1 LNHDA, CDR2 SQIVND (reference sequence). The CDR3 runs to 14 residues. V was cut by 3 bases and J by 2 bases, with 11 bases left in between. This chain's CDR3 is CASSIRDEAYEQYF. In nucleotides, the CDR3 is TGTGCCAGTAGTATCCGGGACGAAGCCTACGAGCAGTACTTC.

V usage is TRBV7-9 and J usage is TRBJ2-7, with 7 bases identical to TRBD2. The CDR3 spans 17 residues. Trimming at V came to 2 bases and at J to 2 bases, leaving 12 bases not matched to a gene. The germline V gene encodes CDR1 SEHNR and CDR2 FQNEAQ (reference sequence). The CDR3 region has the DNA TGTGCCAGCAGCTTATTCAGGGCGGGAGTTCGAACCTACGAGCAGTACTTC. It is translated as CASSLFRAGVRTYEQYF.

The chain links TRBV20-1 to TRBJ2-3; 10 positions agree with TRBD2. The germline V gene has CDR1 DFQATT and CDR2 SNEGSKA (reference sequence). The length of the CDR3 is 14 residues. V lost 8 bases to trimming and J lost 6 bases; unmatched junction nucleotides: 11. The CDR3, as DNA: TGCAGTTCCCAGCGGGAGGGCCCTCTGGATACGCAGTATTTT. Amino acid sequence: CSSQREGPLDTQYF.

This clonotype has only a few counts. This sequence joins TRBV5-6 and TRBJ2-7; D remains unclear. Germline-derived CDR1 and CDR2 are SGHDT and YYEEEE. This CDR3 region has 14 residues. V was cut by 1 base and J by 3 bases, with 11 bases left in between. CDR3 bases: TGTGCCAGCAGCTTGTTCGTCCACCTCTACGAGCAGTACTTC. Amino acid sequence: CASSLFVHLYEQYF. The full variable domain, with the rest looked up from reference TRBV5-6 and TRBJ2-7, is DAGVTQSPTHLIKTRGQQVTLRCSPKSGHDTVSWYQQALGQGPQFIFQYYEEEERQRGNFPDRFSGHQFPNYSSELNVNALLLGDSALYLCASSLFVHLYEQYFGPGTRLTVT.

Many counts were recorded for this clonotype. V and J are TRBV27 and TRBJ2-1; D could derive from TRBD1 or TRBD2 (5 bases each). CDR3 length: 16 residues. Germline V gene data show CDR1 as MNHEY and CDR2 as SMNVEV (reference sequence). The V end lost 10 bases, the J end lost 5 bases, and 24 bases lay between the germline ends. The CDR3 loop reads CATHPSGRVWDNEQFF. In nucleotides, the CDR3 is TGTGCCACTCACCCCTCAGGGAGAGTCTGGGACAATGAGCAGTTCTTC.

The chain carries TRBV28 and TRBJ2-3; unclear D gene. Germline CDR1 reads MDHEN; CDR2 reads SYDVKM. The V end was cut by 4 bases, the J end by 4 bases, with 18 bases between. The CDR3 has 16 amino acids. In DNA, the CDR3 is TGTGCCAGCAGTTCCCCGAGGCCCTCGGCTCCAGATACGCAGTATTTT. It is translated as CASSSPRPSAPDTQYF.

The gene calls are TRBV28 and TRBJ2-7; D is tentatively TRBD1 or TRBD2 (5 bases each). This CDR3 is built from 12 residues. The germline CDR1 and CDR2 sequences are MDHEN and SYDVKM. Trimming stripped 5 bases from V and 6 bases from J, with 11 bases between. This CDR3 is CASSPQRGEQYF. Here the CDR3 DNA reads TGTGCCAGCAGTCCCCAGAGGGGCGAGCAGTACTTC.

In this sample, this clonotype turned up many times. This rearrangement joins TRBV20-1 to TRBJ1-6; no reliable D call. V was shortened by 1 base and J by 0 bases, with 10 bases between the two germline ends. From germline, CDR1 is DFQATT and CDR2 SNEGSKA (reference sequence). The CDR3 has 16 residues. CDR3 nucleotides: TGCAGTGCTAGAGGCGACGTCAGCTCCTATAATTCACCCCTCCACTTT. It codes for CSARGDVSSYNSPLHF.

V gene TRBV5-1 combines with J gene TRBJ2-1, with 7 positions matching TRBD1. V shed 4 bases, J shed 6 bases, and the junction held 7 bases outside the gene matches. Germline V lookup: CDR1 SGHRS, CDR2 YFSETQ. The CDR3 sequence is 14 residues long. This CDR3 reads CASSLTGLGNEQFF. CDR3 nucleotides: TGCGCCAGCAGCCTGACAGGGTTGGGCAATGAGCAGTTCTTC.

The V and J genes are TRBV20-1 and TRBJ2-4, with D uncertain. Germline CDR1 DFQATT, CDR2 SNEGSKA (reference sequence). V shed 5 bases and J shed 4 bases, with 12 bases lying between them. This CDR3 spans 13 amino acids. The CDR3 is CSAWVPHKNIQYF. As DNA, the CDR3 is TGCAGTGCTTGGGTCCCCCATAAAAACATTCAGTACTTC.

This clonotype was observed at least ten times. V usage is TRBV20-1 and J usage is TRBJ1-4, with TRBD1 matching 7 bases. Germline V gene lookup returns CDR1 DFQATT and CDR2 SNEGSKA (reference sequence). V lost 1 base to trimming and J lost 7 bases; unmatched junction nucleotides: 9. The CDR3 extends over 15 amino acids. The CDR3 loop is CSARVQTGSAEKLFF. The CDR3 DNA reads as TGCAGTGCTAGAGTCCAGACAGGGAGCGCTGAAAAACTGTTTTTT.

This clonotype appeared many times. This chain links TRBV12-3 or TRBV12-4 with TRBJ1-2; D is uncertain. The CDR3 spans 13 residues. Trimming stripped 4 bases from V and 7 bases from J, with 13 bases between. CDR3 sequence (DNA): TGTGCCAGCAGTTCGGGAGGGAAGGTTGGCTACACCTTC. This sequence encodes CASSSGGKVGYTF.

The table lists this clonotype with a few counts. This CDR3 reads CSASRGAYNEQFF. DNA for the CDR3: TGCAGTGCTAGTAGAGGGGCCTACAATGAGCAGTTCTTC. V gene TRBV20-1 combines with J gene TRBJ2-1, with D perhaps being TRBD1 or TRBD2 (5 bases each). Trimming removed 3 bases from V and 2 bases from J, with 8 bases in between. Germline loops: CDR1 DFQATT, CDR2 SNEGSKA (reference sequence). The CDR3 extends over 13 amino acids.

This clonotype was observed a handful of times. The chain couples TRBV18 to TRBJ2-3, with D perhaps matching TRBD1 (6 bases). The CDR3 contains 15 residues. The germline V gene encodes CDR1 KGHSH and CDR2 LQKENI. Trimming cost V 4 bases and J 4 bases, with 15 bases left between them. The CDR3 nucleotides read TGTGCCAGCTCACTGGGGACAAAAAATCCAGATACGCAGTATTTT. Translating gives CASSLGTKNPDTQYF.

This clonotype has a count of ten or more. The chain carries TRBV7-9 and TRBJ2-2; 8 nucleotides agree with TRBD2. Germline CDR1 SEHNR, CDR2 FQNEAQ (reference sequence). J lost 3 bases, V lost 1 base, and 7 bases had no gene match. The CDR3 extends over 17 amino acids. The DNA for the CDR3 is TGTGCCAGCAGCTTAGTTTTACGGCGGGAGGACACCGGGGAGCTGTTTTTT. As protein: CASSLVLRREDTGELFF.

The V and J genes are TRBV27 and TRBJ2-2, with 10 bases matching TRBD2. The ends lost 2 bases at V and 5 bases at J; junction bases unmatched: 5. CDR1 is MNHEY and CDR2 is SMNVEV in the germline V gene (reference sequence). This CDR3 has 16 amino acids. Here the CDR3 DNA reads TGTGCCAGCAGTTTAATTCTAGCGGGAGTTACCGGGGAGCTGTTTTTT. As protein: CASSLILAGVTGELFF.

The table lists this clonotype with a few counts. The V call is TRBV9, the J call TRBJ2-3; D is uncertain. The CDR3 covers 12 residues. Germline values: CDR1 SGDLS, CDR2 YYNGEE. The V and J ends lost 4 bases and 8 bases respectively, with 11 bases between them. CDR3 sequence reads: CASSPGMGTQYF. The CDR3 DNA reads as TGTGCCAGCAGCCCTGGCATGGGTACGCAGTATTTT. The whole variable domain, remainder taken from reference TRBV9 and TRBJ2-3, is DSGVTQTPKHLITATGQRVTLRCSPRSGDLSVYWYQQSLDQGLQFLIQYYNGEERAKGNILERFSAQQFPDLHSELNLSSLELGDSALYFCASSPGMGTQYFGPGTRLTVL.

In this sample, this clonotype turned up a few times. CDR3 region: CATSEIGQGGGETQYF. The CDR3 coding sequence is TGTGCCACCAGTGAAATCGGACAGGGTGGCGGAGAGACCCAGTACTTC. The chain couples TRBV24-1 to TRBJ2-5; 8 nucleotides align to TRBD1. V gave up 4 bases and J gave up 4 bases; unmatched junction bases: 10. The CDR3 is 16 amino acids. Germline-derived CDR1 and CDR2 are KGHDR and SFDVKD.

The table lists this clonotype with a few counts. V usage is TRBV12-3 or TRBV12-4 and J usage is TRBJ2-7, with 10 nucleotides matching TRBD1. This CDR3 has 12 amino acids. With V trimmed by 3 bases and J by 9 bases, 2 bases remained unmatched. CDR3 loop: CASSFRDRGQYF. CDR3 DNA: TGTGCCAGCAGTTTCCGGGACAGGGGGCAGTACTTC.

This chain joins TRBV18 and TRBJ2-4, with 7 bases identical to TRBD1. V dropped 8 bases and J dropped 1; count of bases not matched to a gene: 2. Looked up from germline, CDR1 is KGHSH and CDR2 is LQKENI. The CDR3 runs 13 residues. CDR3 coding DNA: TGTGCCAGCACACAGGGGGCCAAAAACATTCAGTACTTC. Translated: CASTQGAKNIQYF.

This clonotype was observed a few times. This sequence joins TRBV27 and TRBJ2-2; D call uncertain. The CDR3 has 15 amino acids. Germline V gives CDR1 MNHEY, CDR2 SMNVEV (reference sequence). Trimming removed 1 base from V and 5 bases from J, with 11 bases in between. CDR3 region: CASSLYRLGTGELFF. In DNA, the CDR3 is TGTGCCAGCAGTTTATACAGACTTGGAACCGGGGAGCTGTTTTTT.

The chain has TRBV6-1 and TRBJ2-1; 10 bases align to TRBD2. The V gene end was trimmed by 5 bases and the J gene end by 6 bases; junction bases not matched to a gene: 7. CDR3 length equals 15 residues. Germline V CDR1 and CDR2: MNHNS, SASEGT. The CDR3 region is CASSLQREGRNEQFF. CDR3 bases: TGTGCCAGCAGTCTCCAGCGGGAGGGCCGCAATGAGCAGTTCTTC.

This clonotype was seen more than once but under ten times. V gene TRBV28 combines with J gene TRBJ2-3; 9 bases are a match to TRBD1. CDR3 length: 15 amino acids. Looked up from germline, CDR1 is MDHEN and CDR2 is SYDVKM. V dropped 5 bases and J dropped 2; count of bases not matched to a gene: 5. For the CDR3, the DNA is TGTGCCAGCAGTACTAGGGACAGGGCCACAGATACGCAGTATTTT. It encodes CASSTRDRATDTQYF.

This clonotype occurred a few times. V usage is TRBV5-1 and J usage is TRBJ1-4; TRBD1 agrees at 8 bases. CDR1 is SGHRS and CDR2 is YFSETQ in the germline V gene. J lost 8 bases, V lost 1 base, and 10 bases had no gene match. The CDR3 is made up of 16 amino acids. CDR3 DNA sequence: TGCGCCAGCAGCTTGATCGCCCAGGGGGCTGGGGAAAAACTGTTTTTT. This codes for CASSLIAQGAGEKLFF.

This clonotype has ten or more counts. The J gene is TRBJ2-7, the V gene TRBV29-1; 9 bases match TRBD1. Per the germline V gene, CDR1 is SQVTM and CDR2 is ANQGSEA. Trimming took 3 bases from V and 3 from J; bases not matched to a gene: 6. The CDR3 length is 14 residues. The DNA for the CDR3 is TGCAGCGTTGACCTGGGACAGGGAGGCTACGAGCAGTACTTC. Its translation is CSVDLGQGGYEQYF.

Many counts were recorded for this clonotype. The chain uses TRBV4-1 and TRBJ2-2, with D hard to call. The length of the CDR3 is 14 residues. Germline values: CDR1 MGHRA, CDR2 YSYEKL. V was shortened by 4 bases and J by 6 bases, with 12 bases between the two germline ends. The CDR3 sequence: CASSRMENPGELFF. The CDR3 nucleotides read TGCGCCAGCAGCCGGATGGAAAATCCCGGGGAGCTGTTTTTT.

CDR3 DNA: TGTGCCAGCGGAATATCGAACACTGAAGCTTTCTTT. Amino acid sequence: CASGISNTEAFF. The chain employs TRBV14 and TRBJ1-1; D is unresolved. Germline V CDR1 and CDR2: SGHDN, FVKESK. This CDR3 region has 12 residues. With 8 bases removed from V and 1 base from J, the gap between germline ends came to 8 bases.

This clonotype was detected many times. J is TRBJ2-3 and V is TRBV10-3; 12 bases align to TRBD1. CDR3 length: 16 amino acids. Looked up from germline, CDR1 is ENHRY and CDR2 is SYGVKD. J was trimmed by 4 bases and V by 2 bases; bases with no gene match: 4. CDR3 protein: CAISEPGQGAADTQYF. The CDR3, as DNA: TGTGCCATCAGTGAGCCGGGACAGGGGGCCGCAGATACGCAGTATTTT.

In its sample, this clonotype was seen many times. V gene TRBV12-3 or TRBV12-4 combines with J gene TRBJ2-2; 7 positions agree with TRBD1. This CDR3 spans 15 amino acids. Unmatched junction bases numbered 0, after V lost 2 bases and J lost 0 bases. CDR3 region: CASSLQGANTGELFF. The CDR3 nucleotides read TGTGCCAGCAGTTTACAGGGGGCGAACACCGGGGAGCTGTTTTTT.